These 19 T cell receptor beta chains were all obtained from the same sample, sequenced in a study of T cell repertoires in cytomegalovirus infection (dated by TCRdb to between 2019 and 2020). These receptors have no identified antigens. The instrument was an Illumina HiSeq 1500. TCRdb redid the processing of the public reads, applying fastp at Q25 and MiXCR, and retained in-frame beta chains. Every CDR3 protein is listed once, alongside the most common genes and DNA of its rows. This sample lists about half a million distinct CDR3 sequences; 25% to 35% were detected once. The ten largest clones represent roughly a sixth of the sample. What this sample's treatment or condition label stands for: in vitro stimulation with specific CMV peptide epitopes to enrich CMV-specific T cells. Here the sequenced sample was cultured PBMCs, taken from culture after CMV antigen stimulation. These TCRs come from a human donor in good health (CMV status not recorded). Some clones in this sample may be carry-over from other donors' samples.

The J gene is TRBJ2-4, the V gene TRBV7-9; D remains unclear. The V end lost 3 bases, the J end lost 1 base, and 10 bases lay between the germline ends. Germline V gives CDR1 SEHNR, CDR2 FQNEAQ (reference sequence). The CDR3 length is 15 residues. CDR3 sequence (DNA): TGTGCCAGCAGCTTTGGAGACATGGCCAAAAACATTCAGTACTTC. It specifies CASSFGDMAKNIQYF.

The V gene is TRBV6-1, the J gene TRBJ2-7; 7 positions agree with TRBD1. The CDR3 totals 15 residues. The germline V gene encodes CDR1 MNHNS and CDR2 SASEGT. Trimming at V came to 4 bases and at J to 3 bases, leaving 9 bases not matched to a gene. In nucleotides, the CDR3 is TGTGCCAGCAGTGGGGTGACAGGGTCAGTCTACGAGCAGTACTTC. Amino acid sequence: CASSGVTGSVYEQYF.

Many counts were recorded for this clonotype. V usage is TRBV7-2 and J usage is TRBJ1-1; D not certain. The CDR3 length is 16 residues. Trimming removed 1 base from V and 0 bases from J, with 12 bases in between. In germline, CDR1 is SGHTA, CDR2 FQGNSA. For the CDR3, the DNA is TGTGCCAGCAGCTTAGAGGCGTTAGGGTTGAACACTGAAGCTTTCTTT. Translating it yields CASSLEALGLNTEAFF.

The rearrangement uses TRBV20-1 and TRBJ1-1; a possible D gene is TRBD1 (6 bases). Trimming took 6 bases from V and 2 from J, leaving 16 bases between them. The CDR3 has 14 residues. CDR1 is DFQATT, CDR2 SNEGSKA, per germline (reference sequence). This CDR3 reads CSALQGSVNTEAFF. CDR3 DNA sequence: TGCAGTGCCTTACAGGGATCGGTAAACACTGAAGCTTTCTTT.

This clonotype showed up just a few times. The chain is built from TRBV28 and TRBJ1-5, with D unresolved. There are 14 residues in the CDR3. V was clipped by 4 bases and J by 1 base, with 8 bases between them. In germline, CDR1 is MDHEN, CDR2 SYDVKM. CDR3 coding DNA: TGTGCCAGCAGTTATAGACGGAGCAATCAGCCCCAGCATTTT. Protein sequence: CASSYRRSNQPQHF.

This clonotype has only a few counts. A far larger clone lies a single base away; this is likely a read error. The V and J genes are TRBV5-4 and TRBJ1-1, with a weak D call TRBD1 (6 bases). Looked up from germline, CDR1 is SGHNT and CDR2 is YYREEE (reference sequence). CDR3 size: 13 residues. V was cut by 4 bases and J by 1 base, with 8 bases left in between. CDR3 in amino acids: CASSMTGNTEAFF. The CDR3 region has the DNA TGTGCCAGCAGCATGACAGGGAACACTGAAGCTTTCTTT.

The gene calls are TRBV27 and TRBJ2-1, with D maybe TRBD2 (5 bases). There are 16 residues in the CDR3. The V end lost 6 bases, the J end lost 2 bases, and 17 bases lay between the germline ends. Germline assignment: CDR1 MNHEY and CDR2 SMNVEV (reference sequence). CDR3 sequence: CASSRRRGPPYNEQFF. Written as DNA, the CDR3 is TGTGCCAGCAGCCGGCGGAGAGGGCCCCCCTACAATGAGCAGTTCTTC.

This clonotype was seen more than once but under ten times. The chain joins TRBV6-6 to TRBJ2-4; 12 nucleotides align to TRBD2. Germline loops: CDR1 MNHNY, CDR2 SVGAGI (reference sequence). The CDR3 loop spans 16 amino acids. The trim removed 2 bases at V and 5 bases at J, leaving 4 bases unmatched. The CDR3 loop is CASSYGGTSGQNIQYF. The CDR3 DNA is TGTGCCAGCAGTTACGGTGGGACTAGCGGGCAAAACATTCAGTACTTC.

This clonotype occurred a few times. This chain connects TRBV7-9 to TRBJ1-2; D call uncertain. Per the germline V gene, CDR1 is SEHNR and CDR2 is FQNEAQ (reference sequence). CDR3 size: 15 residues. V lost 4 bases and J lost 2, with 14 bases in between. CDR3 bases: TGTGCCAGCAGCTCCCCCGGAGTTGTCAACTATGGCTACACCTTC. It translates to CASSSPGVVNYGYTF.

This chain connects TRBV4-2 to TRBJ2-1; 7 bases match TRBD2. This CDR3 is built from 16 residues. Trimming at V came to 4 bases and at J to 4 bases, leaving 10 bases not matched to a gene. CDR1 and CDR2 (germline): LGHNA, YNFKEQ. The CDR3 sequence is CASSLASGQAYNEQFF. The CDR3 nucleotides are TGTGCCAGCAGCCTCGCTAGCGGCCAAGCTTACAATGAGCAGTTCTTC.

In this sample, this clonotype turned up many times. CDR3: CSARGGRDYEQYF. DNA of the CDR3: TGCAGTGCTAGAGGCGGGAGAGACTACGAGCAGTACTTC. The gene calls are TRBV20-1 and TRBJ2-7, with TRBD2 matching over 7 bases. Per germline, CDR1 DFQATT and CDR2 SNEGSKA (reference sequence). Unmatched junction bases numbered 3, after V lost 1 base and J lost 3 bases. The CDR3 has 13 amino acids.

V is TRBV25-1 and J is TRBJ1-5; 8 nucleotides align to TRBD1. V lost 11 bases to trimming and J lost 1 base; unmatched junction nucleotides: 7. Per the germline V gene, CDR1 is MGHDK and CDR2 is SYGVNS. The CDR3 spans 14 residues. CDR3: CAAGQGGSNQPQHF. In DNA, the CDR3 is TGTGCCGCAGGACAGGGTGGAAGCAATCAGCCCCAGCATTTT. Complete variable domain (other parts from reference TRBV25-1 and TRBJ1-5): EADIYQTPRYLVIGTGKKITLECSQTMGHDKMYWYQQDPGMELHLIHYSYGVNSTEKGDLSSESTVSRIRTEHFPLTLESARPSHTSQYLCAAGQGGSNQPQHFGDGTRLSIL.

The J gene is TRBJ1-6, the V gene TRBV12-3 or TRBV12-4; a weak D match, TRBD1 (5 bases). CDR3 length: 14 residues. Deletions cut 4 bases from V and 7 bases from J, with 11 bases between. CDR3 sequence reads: CASSSEGPNSPLHF. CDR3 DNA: TGTGCCAGCAGTTCGGAGGGACCCAATTCACCCCTCCACTTT.

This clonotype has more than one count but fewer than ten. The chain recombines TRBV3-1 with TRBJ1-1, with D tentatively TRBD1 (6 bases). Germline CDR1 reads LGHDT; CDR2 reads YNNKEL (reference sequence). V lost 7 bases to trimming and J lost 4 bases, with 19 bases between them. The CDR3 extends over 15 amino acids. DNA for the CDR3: TGTGCCAGCAATCCAGGGGCCGCGGGTAGCACTGAAGCTTTCTTT. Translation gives CASNPGAAGSTEAFF.

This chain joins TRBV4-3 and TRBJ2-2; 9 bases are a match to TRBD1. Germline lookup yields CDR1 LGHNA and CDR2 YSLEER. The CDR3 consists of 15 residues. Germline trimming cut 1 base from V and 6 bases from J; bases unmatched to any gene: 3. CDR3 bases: TGCGCCAGCAGCCAAGGACAGGGGGACGCCGGGGAGCTGTTTTTT. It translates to CASSQGQGDAGELFF.

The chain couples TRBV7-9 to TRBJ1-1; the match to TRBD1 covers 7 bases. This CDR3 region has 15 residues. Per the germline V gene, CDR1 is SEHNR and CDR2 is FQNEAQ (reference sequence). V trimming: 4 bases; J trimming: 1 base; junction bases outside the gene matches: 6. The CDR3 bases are TGTGCCAGCAGCTCCCGACAGGGCGGGAACACTGAAGCTTTCTTT. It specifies CASSSRQGGNTEAFF.

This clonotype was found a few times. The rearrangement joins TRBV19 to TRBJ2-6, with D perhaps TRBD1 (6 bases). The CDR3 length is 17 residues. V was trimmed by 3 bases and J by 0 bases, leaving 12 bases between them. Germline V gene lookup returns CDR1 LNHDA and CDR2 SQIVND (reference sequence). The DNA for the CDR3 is TGTGCCAGTAGTATCGGACAGACGATCTCTGGGGCCAACGTCCTGACTTTC. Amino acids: CASSIGQTISGANVLTF.

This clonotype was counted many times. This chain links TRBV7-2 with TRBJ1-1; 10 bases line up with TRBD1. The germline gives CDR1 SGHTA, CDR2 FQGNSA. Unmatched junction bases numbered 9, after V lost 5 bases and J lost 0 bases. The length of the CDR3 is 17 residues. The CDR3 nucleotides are TGTGCCAGCAGCCTTAGACAGGGGGCAGATCTGAACACTGAAGCTTTCTTT. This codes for CASSLRQGADLNTEAFF.

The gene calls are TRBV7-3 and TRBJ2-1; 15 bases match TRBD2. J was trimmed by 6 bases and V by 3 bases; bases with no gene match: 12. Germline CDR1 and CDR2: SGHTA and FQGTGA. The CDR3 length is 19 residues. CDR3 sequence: CASSLSPGLAGGPSNEQFF. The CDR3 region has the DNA TGTGCCAGCAGCTTGAGTCCCGGACTAGCGGGAGGGCCTAGCAATGAGCAGTTCTTC. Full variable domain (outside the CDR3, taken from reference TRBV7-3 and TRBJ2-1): GAGVSQTPSNKVTEKGKYVELRCDPISGHTALYWYRQSLGQGPEFLIYFQGTGAADDSGLPNDRFFAVRPEGSVSTLKIQRTERGDSAVYLCASSLSPGLAGGPSNEQFFGPGTRLTVL.